This paragraph covers one T cell receptor beta chain sequence. Its matching antigen is unknown. This record comes from a study of blood T cells in healthy people across ages. Regarding the study as a whole: Because donor CMV status was unknown, expanded clonotype changes were possibly confounded. Comparison with aged donors showed that long-lived donors had more naive CD4+ cells and higher diversity.

The germline V gene has CDR1 SNHLY and CDR2 FYNNEI. The CDR3 totals 15 residues. V shed 2 bases and J 2 bases; nucleotides not matched to a gene: 4. Russia was home to the donors, healthy Caucasian individuals aged roughly 6 to 90. Isolation per sample recovered at least 6.5 million PBMCs. The second PCR ran about 6 to 11 cycles with a sample-barcoded 5' primer and J-beta primers. Using its own MiXCR run on the 5' RACE reads, TCRdb lists one record per CDR3 protein. In the table there are about 680,000 distinct CDR3 sequences, about half of which are singletons. The chain is built from TRBV2 and TRBJ2-5; 8 bases map to TRBD1. Sequenced input: blood. This receptor was obtained from a woman aged 55-70 years in good health. The CDR3 coding sequence is TGTGCCAGCAGTGAATACGGACAGGGACAAGAGACCCAGTACTTC. This codes for CASSEYGQGQETQYF.